This T cell receptor (beta chain) was sequenced in a study of blood T cell repertoires in COVID-19. Study information: The analysed material was cDNA or gDNA that came from T cells, B-cell-depleted T cells, or PBMCs.

Some clones are missing from TCRdb's copy, which holds only in-frame ones; the method was immunoSEQ multiplex PCR. The sample lists roughly 290,000 clones, approximately 89% occurring once. The CDR3 spans 15 residues. Per the germline V gene, CDR1 is SSHAT and CDR2 is FNYEAQ (reference sequence). This clone was recorded once. Compared with germline, one end of the junction differs, possibly owing to a read error. The sample comprised peripheral blood. The TCR originated in a woman aged 55-70 years with acute or convalescent COVID-19. The chain recombines TRBV7-7 with TRBJ2-1, with 8 bases identical to TRBD2. The CDR3 coding sequence is TGTGCTAGCAGCCCTAGCGGGTACGAGGACAATGAGCAGTTCTTC. As protein: CASSPSGYEDNEQFF.